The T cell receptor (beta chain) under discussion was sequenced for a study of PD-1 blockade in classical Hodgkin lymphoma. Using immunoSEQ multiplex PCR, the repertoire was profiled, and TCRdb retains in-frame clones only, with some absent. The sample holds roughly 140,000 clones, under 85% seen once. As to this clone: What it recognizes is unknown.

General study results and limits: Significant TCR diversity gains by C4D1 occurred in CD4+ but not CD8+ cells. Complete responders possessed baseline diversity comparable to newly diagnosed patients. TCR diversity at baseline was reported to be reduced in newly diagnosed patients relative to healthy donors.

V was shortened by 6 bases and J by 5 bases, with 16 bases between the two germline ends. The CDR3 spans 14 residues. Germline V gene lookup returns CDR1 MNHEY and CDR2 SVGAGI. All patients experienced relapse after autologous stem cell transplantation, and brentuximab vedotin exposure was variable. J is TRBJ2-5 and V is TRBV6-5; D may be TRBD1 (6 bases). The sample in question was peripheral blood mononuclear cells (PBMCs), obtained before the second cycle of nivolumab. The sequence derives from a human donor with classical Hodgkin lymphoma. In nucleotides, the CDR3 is TGTGCCAGCAGCCCTAGCCTCCAGGGGGAGACCCAGTACTTC. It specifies CASSPSLQGETQYF.